This T cell receptor (beta chain) was recovered during a study of shared clonotypes between healthy human individuals. Donors were healthy HIV-negative adults without recent acute infections or vaccinations. Only in-frame clones appear in the TCRdb table, and some are missing; sequencing was by immunoSEQ multiplex PCR. The sample lists fewer than 2.5 million clones; approximately 94% were seen once. Broader study findings: The researchers took only blood, and tissue repertoires probably look different.

On this clone: Antigen: not known.

V was cut by 4 bases and J by 1 base, with 11 bases left in between. The CDR3 covers 14 residues. The V gene's germline CDR1 is SGHRS and CDR2 YFSETQ. V and J are TRBV5-1 and TRBJ1-1; maybe TRBD1 (5 bases). The source is a man in his late teens or twenties in good health. Some clones in this sample may be carry-over from other donors' samples. The sample comprised naive CD4+ T cells from PBMCs. Subset specified: CD45RA+ positively selected. The CDR3 sequence: CASSVPQGNTEAFF. The CDR3 DNA is TGCGCCAGCAGCGTACCCCAGGGGAACACTGAAGCTTTCTTT.